These 14 T cell receptor beta chains were sequenced from one sample in a study of blood T cell repertoires in COVID-19. Clones were read by immunoSEQ multiplex PCR, and TCRdb kept only the in-frame ones, dropping some. The table includes roughly 69,000 clones, roughly 84% detected once. Sequencing was done on a sample of peripheral blood. These receptors were collected from a woman in her fifties or sixties with acute or convalescent COVID-19.

This rearrangement joins TRBV2 to TRBJ2-7; 7 bases are a match to TRBD1. Germline CDR1 reads SNHLY; CDR2 reads FYNNEI. The CDR3 extends over 17 amino acids. V trimming: 2 bases; J trimming: 0 bases; junction bases outside the gene matches: 10. CDR3 sequence: CASSEPRDRLSSYEQYF. The CDR3, as DNA: TGTGCCAGCAGTGAACCCCGGGACAGATTAAGCTCCTACGAGCAGTACTTC.

This chain links TRBV7-8 with TRBJ1-4; D is possibly TRBD1 (6 bases). This CDR3 spans 13 amino acids. V lost 1 base and J lost 7, with 7 bases in between. CDR1 SGHVS and CDR2 FQNEAQ come from the germline V gene. CDR3 region: CASSLGTAEKLFF. The CDR3 nucleotides read TGTGCCAGCAGCTTAGGGACAGCTGAAAAACTGTTTTTT.

The chain joins TRBV20-1 to TRBJ2-3, with D uncertain. V lost 8 bases, J lost 3 bases, and 9 bases lay in between. CDR3 length: 11 residues. Germline-derived CDR1 and CDR2 are DFQATT and SNEGSKA (reference sequence). The CDR3 nucleotides are TGCAGTCCGGTGGAGACAGATACGCAGTATTTT. Translation: CSPVETDTQYF.

The V call is TRBV27, the J call TRBJ2-7; TRBD1 is a possible D gene (5 bases). The CDR3 contains 14 residues. CDR1 and CDR2 (germline): MNHEY, SMNVEV (reference sequence). The V gene lost 2 bases and the J gene lost 2 bases, with 10 bases spanning the gap. The CDR3 bases are TGTGCCAGCAGTTTAAACGGACATACCTACGAGCAGTACTTC. Its protein is CASSLNGHTYEQYF.

The rearrangement joins TRBV24-1 to TRBJ1-2; TRBD1 agrees at 7 bases. This CDR3 comprises 23 residues. V lost 4 bases, J lost 0 bases, and 28 bases stayed unmatched. The germline V gene has CDR1 KGHDR and CDR2 SFDVKD. The CDR3 DNA follows: TGTGCCACCAGTGACGAAGGGGACAGCAGCTACCTTGTCAAGACTGAAACTAACTATGGCTACACCTTC. Protein product: CATSDEGDSSYLVKTETNYGYTF.

The chain has TRBV6-5 and TRBJ2-1; maybe TRBD1 (5 bases). Trimming cost V 2 bases and J 4 bases, with 9 bases left between them. Per germline, CDR1 MNHEY and CDR2 SVGAGI. This CDR3 spans 14 amino acids. The CDR3 loop is CASSYSDSYNEQFF. The CDR3 DNA reads TGTGCCAGCAGTTACAGCGACAGTTACAATGAGCAGTTCTTC.

The count of this clone is one. The junction differs from germline at one of its ends, possibly a read error. The rearrangement uses TRBV12-3 or TRBV12-4 and TRBJ2-3; TRBD2 aligns across 13 bases. This CDR3 has 13 residues. The CDR3 spells CASSKTSGGPTDF. DNA of the CDR3: TGTGCCAGCAGCAAGACTAGCGGGGGGCCTACGGATTTT.

This clone appeared once. This chain joins TRBV5-6 and TRBJ2-5; 10 nucleotides agree with TRBD2. The CDR3 consists of 15 residues. Germline V lookup: CDR1 SGHDT, CDR2 YYEEEE. After removal of 2 bases from V and 5 bases from J, the junction contained 6 bases not matched to a gene. CDR3 coding DNA: TGTGCCAGCAGCTTCCCTCTAGCGGGAGCGGAGACCCAGTACTTC. This sequence encodes CASSFPLAGAETQYF.

The CDR3 DNA is TGTGCCAGCAAAAATGAGAACACAGATACGCAGTATTTT. As protein: CASKNENTDTQYF. The chain recombines TRBV7-9 with TRBJ2-3; D not resolved. The CDR3 is 13 residues long. Germline V gene lookup returns CDR1 SEHNR and CDR2 FQNEAQ (reference sequence). Trimming pared 7 bases from V and 2 bases from J, leaving 10 bases between.

This rearrangement joins TRBV5-1 to TRBJ2-3; 7 bases line up with TRBD2. The CDR3 contains 15 residues. Trimming removed 1 base from V and 3 bases from J; junction bases left unmatched: 5. CDR1 SGHRS and CDR2 YFSETQ come from the germline V gene. CDR3 in DNA: TGCGCCAGCAGCTTGATTGGGGGGGATACAGATACGCAGTATTTT. The encoded protein is CASSLIGGDTDTQYF.

The count of this clone is one. The genes are TRBV21-1 and TRBJ1-2. TRBV21-1 is a pseudogene segment. CDR3 length equals 16 residues. This chain's CDR3 is CAAGGLGPGESYGYTF. The CDR3 coding sequence is TGTGCCGCGGGGGGTTTAGGGCCAGGGGAGAGCTATGGCTACACCTTC.

This chain connects TRBV18 to TRBJ2-7, with TRBD1 matching 12 bases. The CDR3 length is 14 residues. CDR1 is KGHSH, CDR2 LQKENI, per germline. J was trimmed by 6 bases and V by 3 bases; bases with no gene match: 3. For the CDR3, the DNA is TGTGCCAGCTCACCCGGGACAGGGGGCACCGAGCAGTACTTC. Translating it yields CASSPGTGGTEQYF.

V usage is TRBV29-1 and J usage is TRBJ2-3; TRBD1 matches 10 bases. The length of the CDR3 is 13 residues. Germline CDR1 is SQVTM and CDR2 is ANQGSEA. Trimming at V came to 1 base and at J to 6 bases, leaving 1 base not matched to a gene. This CDR3 reads CSVEGTGGDTQYF. As DNA, the CDR3 is TGCAGCGTTGAAGGGACAGGGGGGGATACGCAGTATTTT.

The table lists this clone with a few counts. The chain uses TRBV7-3 and TRBJ1-6, with D unclear. This CDR3 has 15 residues. The V end lost 5 bases, the J end lost 5 bases, and 13 bases lay between the germline ends. Germline V gene data show CDR1 as SGHTA and CDR2 as FQGTGA. CDR3 nucleotide sequence: TGTGCCAGCAGCCTTTCGGCGGGGAATAATTCACCCCTCCACTTT. It encodes CASSLSAGNNSPLHF.